The rows below give T cell receptor beta chains drawn from one sample of a study of technical replicates of blood from a handful of donors. The assay was immunoSEQ multiplex PCR, and TCRdb's table has in-frame clones only and misses some. This sample has over 90,000 clones, with approximately 96% found just once. Source material: T cells isolated from PBMCs. Receptors originate from a human donor in good health. Both conserved end residues are part of each CDR3. A D gene is named only where the DNA matches it firmly. Expanded clones get a size class; other rows say once, few or many, or leave the size out.

cdr3_nt,cdr3_aa,j_call,d_call,clone_size,v_call
TGTGCCAGCAGCCCCGGACTGTCCTACGAGCAGTACTTC,CASSPGLSYEQYF,TRBJ2-7,.,.,TRBV9
TGTGCCAGCGGGGGGTACGGCGGCTACACCTTC,CASGGYGGYTF,TRBJ1-2,.,.,TRBV11-3
TGTGCCAGCAGCAAGATGGGACAGCTTGGTACAGATACGCAGTATTTT,CASSKMGQLGTDTQYF,TRBJ2-3,TRBD1,.,TRBV5-6
TGTGCCAGCAGCTTATCCCGGACAGGGGGCCCCTATGGCTACACCTTC,CASSLSRTGGPYGYTF,TRBJ1-2,TRBD1,.,TRBV7-8
TGCGCCAGCAGCCAAACAGCCATACTTGGACAGGGAGACGGCTACACCTTC,CASSQTAILGQGDGYTF,TRBJ1-2,TRBD1,.,TRBV4-1
TGTGCCAGCAGTTACCGTGGGCTACCACTAGACGGCTACACCTTC,CASSYRGLPLDGYTF,TRBJ1-2,.,.,TRBV6-5
TGCAGCGTTCGTCCCGGGACATTGAACACTGAAGCTTTCTTT,CSVRPGTLNTEAFF,TRBJ1-1,.,.,TRBV29-1
TGTGCCAGCAGTGAAGTGGGAGACTCTGGAAACACCATATATTTT,CASSEVGDSGNTIYF,TRBJ1-3,.,.,TRBV6-1
TGTGCCAGCAGTTTCGCCAGGGAACAGTTCTTC,CASSFAREQFF,TRBJ2-1,.,.,TRBV28
TGTGCCAGCAAACGGACAGGGAAGAACACTGAAGCTTTCTTT,CASKRTGKNTEAFF,TRBJ1-1,TRBD1,.,TRBV25-1
TGTGCCAGCAGCTCCATGGGTGGGACACCTCTTGGGGCCAACGTCCTGACTTTC,CASSSMGGTPLGANVLTF,TRBJ2-6,.,.,TRBV5-8
TGTGCCAGTAGTATGCGGGAGAGTCTAGGAAGGTACGAGCAGTACTTC,CASSMRESLGRYEQYF,TRBJ2-7,TRBD2,.,TRBV19
TGTGCCAGCAGTTACCGTCTAGCGGGAGGGCGGGAGACCCAGTACTTC,CASSYRLAGGRETQYF,TRBJ2-5,TRBD2,.,TRBV6-6
TGTGCCAGCAGCTCGGAAGCCGGCCTAAGAGGCGGGGCTTTCTTT,CASSSEAGLRGGAFF,TRBJ1-1,.,.,TRBV7-2
TGTGCCAGCAGTTCACGAGACTACAACTACGAGCAGTACTTC,CASSSRDYNYEQYF,TRBJ2-7,.,.,TRBV27
TGTGCCAGCAGTGACAGGGAGGAGCCCCAGCATTTT,CASSDREEPQHF,TRBJ1-5,.,.,TRBV2
TGCGCCAGCAGCTTGCTAGCGGGAGGGGAACACATTCAGTACTTC,CASSLLAGGEHIQYF,TRBJ2-4,TRBD2,.,TRBV5-1
TGCGCCAGCAGTCAAGTCCTAGCGGCCTACAATGAGCAGTTCTTC,CASSQVLAAYNEQFF,TRBJ2-1,TRBD2,.,TRBV4-1
TGCAGTGCAACAGGGGGCAATGAGCAGTTCTTC,CSATGGNEQFF,TRBJ2-1,TRBD1,.,TRBV20-1
TGTGCCACCAGCATCGGAGTAGCGGGAGGCGAGCAGTACTTC,CATSIGVAGGEQYF,TRBJ2-7,TRBD2,.,TRBV15
TGTGCCAGCAGCCGCCCGGGACAGGGAGATGAAAAACTGTTTTTT,CASSRPGQGDEKLFF,TRBJ1-4,TRBD1,once,TRBV28
TGCGCCAGCAGCTTGGATACTAGCGGGAGTTATACGCAGTATTTT,CASSLDTSGSYTQYF,TRBJ2-3,TRBD2,.,TRBV5-1
TGTGCCAGCAGTTTAGCTCGTGGGGCTAAATATCAGCCCCAGCATTTT,CASSLARGAKYQPQHF,TRBJ1-5,.,.,TRBV28
TGCAGCGTTGAAGATCGGTGGAGGGCTAAGAATAACTATGGCTACACCTTC,CSVEDRWRAKNNYGYTF,TRBJ1-2,.,.,TRBV29-1
TGTGCCAGCAGTCTTCTAACCGGGGAGCTGTTTTTT,CASSLLTGELFF,TRBJ2-2,.,few,TRBV28
TGCGCCAGCAGCTTGGTGGGACTAGCGGCCACAGATACGCAGTATTTT,CASSLVGLAATDTQYF,TRBJ2-3,TRBD2,.,TRBV5-1
TGTGCCAGCAGTTTTTCGATTAGTAATCAGCCCCAGCATTTT,CASSFSISNQPQHF,TRBJ1-5,.,.,TRBV27
TGTGCCAGCAGTTCCTCGGCTGGCGGCGGGGAGCTGTTTTTT,CASSSSAGGGELFF,TRBJ2-2,.,.,TRBV6-5
TGCAGTGCCGTCGAGCGGGAAGGCTACACCTTC,CSAVEREGYTF,TRBJ1-2,.,.,TRBV20-1
TGTGCCAGCAGGGGGGGGAATTTCTATGGCTACACCTTC,CASRGGNFYGYTF,TRBJ1-2,.,.,TRBV27
TGTGCCAGCAGCCCCCAGAAGGGGTGGGGAAGAGATGGCTACACCTTC,CASSPQKGWGRDGYTF,TRBJ1-2,.,.,TRBV7-8